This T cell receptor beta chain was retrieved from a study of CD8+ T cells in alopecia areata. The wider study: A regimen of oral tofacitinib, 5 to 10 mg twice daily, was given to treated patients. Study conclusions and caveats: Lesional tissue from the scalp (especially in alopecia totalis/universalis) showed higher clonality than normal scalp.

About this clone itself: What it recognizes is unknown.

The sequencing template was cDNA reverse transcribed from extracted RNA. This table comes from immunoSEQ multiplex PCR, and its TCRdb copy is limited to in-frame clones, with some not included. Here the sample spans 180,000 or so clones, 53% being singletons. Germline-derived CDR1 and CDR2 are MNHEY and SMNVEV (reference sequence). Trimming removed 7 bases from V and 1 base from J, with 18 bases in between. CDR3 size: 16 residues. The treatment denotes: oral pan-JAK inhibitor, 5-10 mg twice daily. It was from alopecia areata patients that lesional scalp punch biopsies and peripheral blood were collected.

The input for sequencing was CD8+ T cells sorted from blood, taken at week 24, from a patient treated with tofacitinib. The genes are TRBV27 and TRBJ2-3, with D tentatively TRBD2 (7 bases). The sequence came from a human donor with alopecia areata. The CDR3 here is CASMRWGGPGTDTQYF. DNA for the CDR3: TGTGCCAGCATGAGGTGGGGGGGGCCAGGCACAGATACGCAGTATTTT.